This T cell receptor (beta chain) was documented in a study of blood T cells in healthy people across ages. Regarding the study as a whole: A conclusive naive versus antigen-experienced comparison was prevented by the unsorted PBMCs.

Using a J-beta primer mix together with a sample-barcoded 5' primer, a second PCR was run for roughly 7 to 12 cycles. TCRdb itself ran the 5' RACE reads through MiXCR, one entry per CDR3 protein. The table includes under 2 million distinct CDR3 sequences, roughly a third detected once. On this clonotype: Its specificity is unknown.

With 6 bases removed from V and 2 bases from J, the gap between germline ends came to 19 bases. The germline gives CDR1 MNHNS, CDR2 SASEGT. This CDR3 comprises 16 residues. This chain joins TRBV6-1 and TRBJ1-2; no clear D gene. This TCR derives from a woman aged 30 to 39 in good health. Sequenced: blood. The CDR3 nucleotides are TGTGCCAGCAGCGCTCCCAAAAGTGGCACCAACTATGGCTACACCTTC. It translates to CASSAPKSGTNYGYTF.